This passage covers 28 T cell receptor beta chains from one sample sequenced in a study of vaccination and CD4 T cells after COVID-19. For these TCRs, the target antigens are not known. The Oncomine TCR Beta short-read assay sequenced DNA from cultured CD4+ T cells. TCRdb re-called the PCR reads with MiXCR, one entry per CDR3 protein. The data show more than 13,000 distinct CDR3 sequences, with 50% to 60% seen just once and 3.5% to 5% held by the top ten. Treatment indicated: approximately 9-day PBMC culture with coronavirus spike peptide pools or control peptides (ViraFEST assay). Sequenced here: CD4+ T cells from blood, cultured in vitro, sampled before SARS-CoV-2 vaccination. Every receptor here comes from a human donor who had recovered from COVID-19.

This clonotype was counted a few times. The CDR3 here is CASSYGTVRGTEAFF. The CDR3 DNA sequence: TGTGCCAGCAGCTACGGGACCGTACGGGGCACTGAAGCTTTCTTT. The chain combines TRBV7-2 with TRBJ1-1; TRBD1 might be the D (5 bases). CDR1 and CDR2 from the germline V gene are SGHTA and FQGNSA. This CDR3 spans 15 amino acids. Trimming took 4 bases from V and 4 from J, leaving 16 bases between them.

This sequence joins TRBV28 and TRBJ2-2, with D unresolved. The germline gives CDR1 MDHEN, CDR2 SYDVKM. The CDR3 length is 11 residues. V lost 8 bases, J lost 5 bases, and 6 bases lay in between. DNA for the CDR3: TGTGCCAGCGGTGGAACCGGGGAGCTGTTTTTT. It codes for CASGGTGELFF.

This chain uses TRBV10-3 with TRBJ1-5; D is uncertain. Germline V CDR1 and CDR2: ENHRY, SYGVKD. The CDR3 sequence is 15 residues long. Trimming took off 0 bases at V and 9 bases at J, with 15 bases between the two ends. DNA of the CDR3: TGTGCCATCAGTGAGTCGTTGGGCCAAAGATGGCCCCAGCATTTT. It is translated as CAISESLGQRWPQHF.

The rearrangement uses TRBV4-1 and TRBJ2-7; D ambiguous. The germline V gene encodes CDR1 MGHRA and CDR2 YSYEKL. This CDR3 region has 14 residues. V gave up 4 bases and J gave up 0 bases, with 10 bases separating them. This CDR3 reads CASSPGPTSYEQYF. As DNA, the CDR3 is TGCGCCAGCAGCCCCGGGCCGACCTCCTACGAGCAGTACTTC.

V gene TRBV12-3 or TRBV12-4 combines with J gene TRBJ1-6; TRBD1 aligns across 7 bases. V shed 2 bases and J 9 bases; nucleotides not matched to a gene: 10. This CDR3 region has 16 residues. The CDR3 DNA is TGTGCCAGCAGTTTACAAGGGGGCGGTGTGGGTTCACCCCTCCACTTT. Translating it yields CASSLQGGGVGSPLHF.

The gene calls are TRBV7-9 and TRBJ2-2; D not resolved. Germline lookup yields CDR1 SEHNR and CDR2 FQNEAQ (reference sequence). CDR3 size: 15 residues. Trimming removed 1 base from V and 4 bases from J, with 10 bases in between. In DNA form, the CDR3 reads TGTGCCAGCAGCTTAGGAGATAGTACCACCGGGGAGCTGTTTTTT. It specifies CASSLGDSTTGELFF.

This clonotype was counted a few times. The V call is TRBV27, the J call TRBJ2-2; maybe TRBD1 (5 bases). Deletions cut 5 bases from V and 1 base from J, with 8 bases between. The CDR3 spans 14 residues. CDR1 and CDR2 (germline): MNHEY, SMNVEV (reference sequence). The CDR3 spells CASSTTVNTGELFF. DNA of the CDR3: TGTGCCAGCAGTACGACAGTGAACACCGGGGAGCTGTTTTTT.

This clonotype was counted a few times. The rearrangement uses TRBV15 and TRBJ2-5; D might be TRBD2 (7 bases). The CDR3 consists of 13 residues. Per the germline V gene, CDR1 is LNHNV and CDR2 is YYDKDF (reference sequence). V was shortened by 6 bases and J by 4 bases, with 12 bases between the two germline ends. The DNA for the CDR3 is TGTGCCACCAGTCTAGGGGGGGGAGAGACCCAGTACTTC. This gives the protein CATSLGGGETQYF.

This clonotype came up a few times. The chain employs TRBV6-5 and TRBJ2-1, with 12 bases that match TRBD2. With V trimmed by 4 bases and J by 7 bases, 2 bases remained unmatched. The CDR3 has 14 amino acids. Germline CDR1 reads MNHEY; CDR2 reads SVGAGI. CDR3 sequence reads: CASSSGLAGNEQFF. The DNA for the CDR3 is TGTGCCAGCAGTTCGGGACTAGCGGGTAATGAGCAGTTCTTC.

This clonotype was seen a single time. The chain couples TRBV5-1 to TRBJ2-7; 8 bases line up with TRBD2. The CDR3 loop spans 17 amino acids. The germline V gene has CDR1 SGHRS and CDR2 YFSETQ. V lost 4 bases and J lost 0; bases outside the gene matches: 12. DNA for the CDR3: TGCGCCAGCAGCCAATCCGAAACTAGCGGAGTCTCCTACGAGCAGTACTTC. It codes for CASSQSETSGVSYEQYF.

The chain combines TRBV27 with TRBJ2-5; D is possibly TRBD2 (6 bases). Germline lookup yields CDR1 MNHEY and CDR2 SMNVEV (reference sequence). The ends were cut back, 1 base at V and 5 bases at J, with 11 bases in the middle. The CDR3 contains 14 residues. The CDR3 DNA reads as TGTGCCAGCAGTTTATGGGGCGGGAAGGAGACCCAGTACTTC. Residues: CASSLWGGKETQYF.

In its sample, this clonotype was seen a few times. The CDR3 DNA sequence: TGTGCCAGCAGTTCGGGCAAGAGCAATCAGCCCCAGCATTTT. This sequence encodes CASSSGKSNQPQHF. V and J are TRBV6-5 and TRBJ1-5; D not resolved. Trimming removed 4 bases from V and 1 base from J, with 8 bases in between. Germline CDR1 reads MNHEY; CDR2 reads SVGAGI. CDR3 size: 14 residues.

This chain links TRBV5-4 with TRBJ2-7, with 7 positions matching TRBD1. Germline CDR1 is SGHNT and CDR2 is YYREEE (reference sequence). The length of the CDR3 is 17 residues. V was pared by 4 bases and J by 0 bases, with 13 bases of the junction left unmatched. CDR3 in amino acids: CASSRSIGTEVSYEQYF. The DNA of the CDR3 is TGTGCCAGCAGCCGATCAATAGGGACAGAAGTCTCCTACGAGCAGTACTTC.

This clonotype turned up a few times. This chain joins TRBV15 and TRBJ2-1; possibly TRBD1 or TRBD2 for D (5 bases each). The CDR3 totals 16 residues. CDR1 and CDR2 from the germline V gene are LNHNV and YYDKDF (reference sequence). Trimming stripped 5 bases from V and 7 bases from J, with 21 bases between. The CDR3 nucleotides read TGTGCCACCAGCCCCCAAGGGACCCTCCGACGGAATGAGCAGTTCTTC. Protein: CATSPQGTLRRNEQFF. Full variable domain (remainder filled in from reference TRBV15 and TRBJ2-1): DAMVIQNPRYQVTQFGKPVTLSCSQTLNHNVMYWYQQKSSQAPKLLFHYYDKDFNNEADTPDNFQSRRPNTSFCFLDIRSPGLGDTAMYLCATSPQGTLRRNEQFFGPGTRLTVL.

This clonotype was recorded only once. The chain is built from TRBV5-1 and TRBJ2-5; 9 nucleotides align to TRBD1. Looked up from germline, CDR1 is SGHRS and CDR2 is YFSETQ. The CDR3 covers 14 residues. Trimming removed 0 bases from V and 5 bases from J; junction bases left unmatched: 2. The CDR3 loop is CASSLGQGEETQYF. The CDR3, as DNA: TGCGCCAGCAGCTTGGGACAGGGGGAGGAGACCCAGTACTTC. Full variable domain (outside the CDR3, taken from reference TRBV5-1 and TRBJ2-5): KAGVTQTPRYLIKTRGQQVTLSCSPISGHRSVSWYQQTPGQGLQFLFEYFSETQRNKGNFPGRFSGRQFSNSRSEMNVSTLELGDSALYLCASSLGQGEETQYFGPGTRLLVL.

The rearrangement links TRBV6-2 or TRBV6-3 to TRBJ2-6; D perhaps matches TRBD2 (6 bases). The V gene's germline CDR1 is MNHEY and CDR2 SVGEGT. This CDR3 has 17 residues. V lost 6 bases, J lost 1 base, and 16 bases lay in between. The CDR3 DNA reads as TGTGCCAGCAGCTGGCGGAGGGCCGATTCTGGGGCCAACGTCCTGACTTTC. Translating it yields CASSWRRADSGANVLTF.

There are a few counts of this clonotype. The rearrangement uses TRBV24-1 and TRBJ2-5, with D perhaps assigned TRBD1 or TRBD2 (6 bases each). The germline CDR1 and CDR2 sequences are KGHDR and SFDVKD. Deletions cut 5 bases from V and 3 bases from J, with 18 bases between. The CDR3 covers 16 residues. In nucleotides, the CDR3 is TGTGCCACCAGTGGTTATATGTCAGGGGAGGAAGAGACCCAGTACTTC. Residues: CATSGYMSGEEETQYF.

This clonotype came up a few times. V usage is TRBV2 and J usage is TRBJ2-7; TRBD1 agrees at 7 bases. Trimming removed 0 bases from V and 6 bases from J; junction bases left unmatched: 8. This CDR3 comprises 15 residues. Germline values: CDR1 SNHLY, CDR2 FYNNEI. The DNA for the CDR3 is TGTGCCAGCAGTGAAGCCAGAGGGGGCTCGGCCGAGCAGTACTTC. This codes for CASSEARGGSAEQYF.

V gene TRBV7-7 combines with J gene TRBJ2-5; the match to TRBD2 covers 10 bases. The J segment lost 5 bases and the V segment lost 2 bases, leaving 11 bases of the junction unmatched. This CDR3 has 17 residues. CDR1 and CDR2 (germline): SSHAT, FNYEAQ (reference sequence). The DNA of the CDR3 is TGTGCCAGCAGCTTAACCCCTAGCGGGGGTCATGGGGAGACCCAGTACTTC. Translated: CASSLTPSGGHGETQYF.

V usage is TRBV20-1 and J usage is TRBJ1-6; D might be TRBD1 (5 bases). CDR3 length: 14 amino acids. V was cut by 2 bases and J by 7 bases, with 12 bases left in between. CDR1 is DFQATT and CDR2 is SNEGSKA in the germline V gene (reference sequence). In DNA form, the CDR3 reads TGCAGTGCTAGAAAGCCAGGGACGAATTCACCCCTCCACTTT. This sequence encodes CSARKPGTNSPLHF.

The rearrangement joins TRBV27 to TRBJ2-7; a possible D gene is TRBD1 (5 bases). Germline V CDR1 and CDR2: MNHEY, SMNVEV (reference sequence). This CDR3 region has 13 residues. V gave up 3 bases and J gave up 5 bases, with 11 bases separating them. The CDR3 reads CASSFSWGDEQYF. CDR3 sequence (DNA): TGTGCCAGCAGTTTCTCGTGGGGCGACGAGCAGTACTTC.

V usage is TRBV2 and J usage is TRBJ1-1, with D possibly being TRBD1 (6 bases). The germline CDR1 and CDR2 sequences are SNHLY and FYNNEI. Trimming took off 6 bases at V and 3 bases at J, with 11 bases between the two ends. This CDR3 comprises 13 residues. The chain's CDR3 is CASRKQGYTEAFF. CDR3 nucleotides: TGTGCCAGCAGGAAACAGGGTTACACTGAAGCTTTCTTT.

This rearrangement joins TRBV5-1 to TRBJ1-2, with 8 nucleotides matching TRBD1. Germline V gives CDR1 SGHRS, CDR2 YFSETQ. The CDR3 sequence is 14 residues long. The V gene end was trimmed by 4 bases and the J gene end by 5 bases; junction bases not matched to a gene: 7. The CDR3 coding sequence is TGCGCCAGCAGCCCCAGACAGGGGCGGTATGGCTACACCTTC. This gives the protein CASSPRQGRYGYTF.

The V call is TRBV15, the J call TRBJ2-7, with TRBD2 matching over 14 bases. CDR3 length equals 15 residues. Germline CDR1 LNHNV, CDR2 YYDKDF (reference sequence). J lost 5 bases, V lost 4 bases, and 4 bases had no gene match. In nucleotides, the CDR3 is TGTGCCACCAGCACCCGGACTAGCGGGGGGAACGAGCAGTACTTC. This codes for CATSTRTSGGNEQYF.

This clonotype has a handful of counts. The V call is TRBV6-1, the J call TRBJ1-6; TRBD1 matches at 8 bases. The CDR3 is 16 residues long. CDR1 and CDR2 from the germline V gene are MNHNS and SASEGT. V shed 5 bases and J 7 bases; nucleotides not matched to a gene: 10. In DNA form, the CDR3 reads TGTGCCAGCAGTAACCAAGACAGGGGCAGGAATTCACCCCTCCACTTT. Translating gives CASSNQDRGRNSPLHF.

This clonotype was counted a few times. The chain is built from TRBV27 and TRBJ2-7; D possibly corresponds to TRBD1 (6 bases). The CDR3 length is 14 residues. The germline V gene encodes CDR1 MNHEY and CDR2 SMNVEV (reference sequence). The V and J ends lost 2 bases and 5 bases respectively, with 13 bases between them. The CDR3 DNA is TGTGCCAGCAGTTTAGCCAGGGGTCGGAACGAGCAGTACTTC. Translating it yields CASSLARGRNEQYF.

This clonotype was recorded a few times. For the CDR3, the DNA is TGTGCCACCTACGGGCAGCCTAACTATGGCTACACCTTC. Amino acid sequence: CATYGQPNYGYTF. The V and J genes are TRBV10-3 and TRBJ1-2; D is unresolved. Trimming left V 10 bases short and J 0 bases short, with 12 bases between. This CDR3 comprises 13 residues. Germline assignment: CDR1 ENHRY and CDR2 SYGVKD.

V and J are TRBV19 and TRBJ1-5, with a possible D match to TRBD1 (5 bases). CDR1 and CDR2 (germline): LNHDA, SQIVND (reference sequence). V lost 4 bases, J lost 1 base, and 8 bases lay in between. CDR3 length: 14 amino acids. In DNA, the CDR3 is TGTGCCAGTAGTAGACCAGGGAGCAATCAGCCCCAGCATTTT. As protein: CASSRPGSNQPQHF.